Listed below are T cell receptor beta chains from one sample, sequenced in a study of blood T cell repertoires in COVID-19. Here immunoSEQ multiplex PCR was the method, and the copy in TCRdb shows in-frame clones only, minus some. The sample lists tens of thousands of clones; about 87% were seen once. The material sequenced was peripheral blood. Receptors were obtained from a human donor in a cohort sampled during active COVID-19. The conserved cysteine and the conserved F or W are not part of the CDR3 here. Where a row states a size, it is once, few, many or the class of an expanded clone; other rows omit it.

cdr3_aa	j_call	clone_size	v_call
ASSQDSPEAF	TRBJ1-1	-	TRBV5-4
ASSLGQFYYGYT	TRBJ1-2	-	TRBV11-2
ASSHQASPNTEAF	TRBJ1-1	-	TRBV14
ASSPGTRNNEQF	TRBJ2-1	-	TRBV3-1/TRBV3-2
ASSLLDRVISSYNSPLH	TRBJ1-6	few	TRBV28
ASSEDGIYEAF	TRBJ1-1	-	TRBV2
ASSQGAPHQPQH	TRBJ1-5	-	TRBV3-1/TRBV3-2
ASSLSGGAGEQF	TRBJ2-1	-	TRBV11-1
ASSDSRDRDYEQY	TRBJ2-7	once	TRBV6-4
ASSPSGGRYEQY	TRBJ2-7	-	TRBV5-4
ATTLGRGLGQPQH	TRBJ1-5	once	TRBV7-2
ASSSDRGGQPQH	TRBJ1-5	-	TRBV2
ASSSQGALLETQY	TRBJ2-5	-	TRBV5-1
ATSRAFGQPKGQPQH	TRBJ1-5	-	TRBV15
ASSLAYRVEGYT	TRBJ1-2	-	TRBV5-1
ASSLDRTNEKLF	TRBJ1-4	-	TRBV4-2
ASSVDVAYNSPLH	TRBJ1-6	few	TRBV5-5
ASSYRGHVNTEAF	TRBJ1-1	-	TRBV6-5
ASSPRGALGNTIY	TRBJ1-3	-	TRBV9
ASSQAGGNQPQH	TRBJ1-5	once	TRBV4-3
ASSPDRSPGYT	TRBJ1-2	-	TRBV9
ASSQARDFGTEAF	TRBJ1-1	-	TRBV14
ASILAGYNEQF	TRBJ2-1	-	TRBV28
ASSLVSGGGYGYT	TRBJ1-2	-	TRBV7-8
ASRAGGPGELF	TRBJ2-2	-	TRBV2
ASSPWTATSYGYT	TRBJ1-2	-	TRBV7-6
ASSLARDRKETQY	TRBJ2-5	-	TRBV7-2